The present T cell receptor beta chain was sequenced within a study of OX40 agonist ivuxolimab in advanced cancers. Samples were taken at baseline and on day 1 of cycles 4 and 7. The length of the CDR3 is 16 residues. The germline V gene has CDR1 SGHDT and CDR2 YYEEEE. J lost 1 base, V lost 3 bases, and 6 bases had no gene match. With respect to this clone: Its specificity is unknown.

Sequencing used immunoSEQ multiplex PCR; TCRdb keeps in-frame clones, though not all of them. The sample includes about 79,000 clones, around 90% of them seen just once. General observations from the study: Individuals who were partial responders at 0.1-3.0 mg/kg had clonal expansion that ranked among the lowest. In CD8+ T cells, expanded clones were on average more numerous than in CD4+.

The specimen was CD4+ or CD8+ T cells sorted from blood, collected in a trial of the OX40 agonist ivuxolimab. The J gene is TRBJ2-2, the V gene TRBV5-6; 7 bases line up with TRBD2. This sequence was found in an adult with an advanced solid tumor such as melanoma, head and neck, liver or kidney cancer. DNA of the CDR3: TGTGCCAGCAGCTCGCGACTAGCCGGGAACACCGGGGAGCTGTTTTTT. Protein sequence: CASSSRLAGNTGELFF.